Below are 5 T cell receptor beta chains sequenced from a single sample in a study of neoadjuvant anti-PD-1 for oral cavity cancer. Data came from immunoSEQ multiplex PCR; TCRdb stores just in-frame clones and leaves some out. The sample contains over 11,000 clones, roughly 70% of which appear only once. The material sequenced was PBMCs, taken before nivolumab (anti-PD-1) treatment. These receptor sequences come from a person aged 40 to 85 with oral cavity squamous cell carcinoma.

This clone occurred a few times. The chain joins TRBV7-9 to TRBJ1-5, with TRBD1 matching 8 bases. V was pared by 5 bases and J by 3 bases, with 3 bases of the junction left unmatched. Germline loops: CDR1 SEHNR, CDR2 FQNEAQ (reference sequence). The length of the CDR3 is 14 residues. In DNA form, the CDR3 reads TGTGCCAGCAGCCCGGACAGGGACAATCAGCCCCAGCATTTT. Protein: CASSPDRDNQPQHF.

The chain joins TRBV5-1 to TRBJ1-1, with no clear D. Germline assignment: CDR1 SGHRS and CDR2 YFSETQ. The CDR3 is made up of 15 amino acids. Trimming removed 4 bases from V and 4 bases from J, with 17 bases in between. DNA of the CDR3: TGCGCCAGCAGCCCCGTGTTGAGTGCACCCACTGAAGCTTTCTTT. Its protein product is CASSPVLSAPTEAFF.

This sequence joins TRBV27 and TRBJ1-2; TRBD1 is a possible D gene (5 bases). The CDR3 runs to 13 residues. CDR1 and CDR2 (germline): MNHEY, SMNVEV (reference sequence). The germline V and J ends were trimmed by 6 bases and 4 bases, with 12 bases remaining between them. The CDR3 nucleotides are TGTGCCAGCAGCGGGACCGCGGGCTATGGCTACACCTTC. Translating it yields CASSGTAGYGYTF.

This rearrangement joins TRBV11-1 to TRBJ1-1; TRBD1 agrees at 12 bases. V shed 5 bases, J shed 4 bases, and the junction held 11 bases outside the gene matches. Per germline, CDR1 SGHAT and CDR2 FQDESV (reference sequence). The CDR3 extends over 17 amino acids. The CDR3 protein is CASSTGQGARGGTEAFF. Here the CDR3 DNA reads TGTGCCAGCAGCACGGGACAGGGGGCGCGAGGAGGCACTGAAGCTTTCTTT.

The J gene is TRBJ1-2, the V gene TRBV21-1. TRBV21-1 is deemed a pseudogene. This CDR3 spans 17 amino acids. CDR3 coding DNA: TGTGCCAGCAGCAAAGAGGTTGAAGGACTGCTTAACTATGGCTACACCTTC. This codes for CASSKEVEGLLNYGYTF.